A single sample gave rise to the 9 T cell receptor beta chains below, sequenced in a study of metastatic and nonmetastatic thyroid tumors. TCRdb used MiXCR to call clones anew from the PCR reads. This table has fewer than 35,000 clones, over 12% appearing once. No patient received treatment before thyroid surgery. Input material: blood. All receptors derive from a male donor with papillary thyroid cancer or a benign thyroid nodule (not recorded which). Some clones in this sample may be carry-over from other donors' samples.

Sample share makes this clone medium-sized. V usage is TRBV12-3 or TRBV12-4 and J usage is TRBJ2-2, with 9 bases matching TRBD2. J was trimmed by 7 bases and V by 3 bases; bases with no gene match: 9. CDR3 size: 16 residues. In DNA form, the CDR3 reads TGTGCCAGCAGTTTGATTACTGGACTAGCGAACGGGGAGCTGTTTTTT. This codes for CASSLITGLANGELFF.

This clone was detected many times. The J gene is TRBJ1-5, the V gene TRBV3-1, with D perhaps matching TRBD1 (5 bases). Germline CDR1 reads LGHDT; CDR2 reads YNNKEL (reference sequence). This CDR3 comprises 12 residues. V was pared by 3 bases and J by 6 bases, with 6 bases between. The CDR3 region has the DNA TGTGCCAGCAGCCAGGGGGGTCAGCCCCAGCATTTT. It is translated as CASSQGGQPQHF. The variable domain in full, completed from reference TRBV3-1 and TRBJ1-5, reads DTAVSQTPKYLVTQMGNDKSIKCEQNLGHDTMYWYKQDSKKFLKIMFSYNNKELIINETVPNRFSPKSPDKAHLNLHINSLELGDSAVYFCASSQGGQPQHFGDGTRLSIL.

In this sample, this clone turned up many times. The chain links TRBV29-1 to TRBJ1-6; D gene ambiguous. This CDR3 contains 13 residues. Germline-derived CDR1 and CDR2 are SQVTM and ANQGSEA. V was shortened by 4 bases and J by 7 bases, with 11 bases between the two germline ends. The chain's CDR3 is CSVAVNLNSPLHF. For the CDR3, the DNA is TGCAGCGTTGCGGTCAATCTAAATTCACCCCTCCACTTT.

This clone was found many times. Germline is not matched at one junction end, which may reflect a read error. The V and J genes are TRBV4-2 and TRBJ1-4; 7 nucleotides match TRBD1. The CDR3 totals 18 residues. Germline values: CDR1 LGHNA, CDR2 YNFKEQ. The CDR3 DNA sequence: TGTGCCAGCAGCCAAGTGGCGGACCCGGGGACAGCTAATGAAAAACTGTCTTTT. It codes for CASSQVADPGTANEKLSF.

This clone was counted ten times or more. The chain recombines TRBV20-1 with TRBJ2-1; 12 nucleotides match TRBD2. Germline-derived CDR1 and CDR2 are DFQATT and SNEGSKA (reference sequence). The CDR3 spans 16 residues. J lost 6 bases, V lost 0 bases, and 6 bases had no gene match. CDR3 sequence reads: CSARDILAGGTNEQFF. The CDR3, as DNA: TGCAGTGCTAGAGACATCCTAGCGGGGGGGACCAATGAGCAGTTCTTC.

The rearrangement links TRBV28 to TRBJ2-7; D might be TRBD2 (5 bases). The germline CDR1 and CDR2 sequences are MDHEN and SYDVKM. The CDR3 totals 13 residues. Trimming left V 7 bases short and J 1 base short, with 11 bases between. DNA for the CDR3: TGTGCCAGCAAGGCGGGCGGTTCCTACGAGCAGTACTTC. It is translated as CASKAGGSYEQYF.

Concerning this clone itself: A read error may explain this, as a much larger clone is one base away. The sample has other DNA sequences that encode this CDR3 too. CDR3 nucleotides: TGTGCCAGTGGTATAGTGACAGGGGGGTATGAAAAACTGTTTTTT. Its translation is CASGIVTGGYEKLFF. This chain links TRBV7-2 with TRBJ1-4; TRBD1 matches at 9 bases. J was trimmed by 6 bases and V by 9 bases; bases with no gene match: 11. CDR3 length: 15 amino acids. CDR1 is SGHTA and CDR2 is FQGNSA in the germline V gene. The whole variable domain, filled in from reference TRBV7-2 and TRBJ1-4, reads GAGVSQSPSNKVTEKGKDVELRCDPISGHTALYWYRQSLGQGLEFLIYFQGNSAPDKSGLPSDRFSAERTGGSVSTLTIQRTQQEDSAVYLCASGIVTGGYEKLFFGSGTQLSVL.

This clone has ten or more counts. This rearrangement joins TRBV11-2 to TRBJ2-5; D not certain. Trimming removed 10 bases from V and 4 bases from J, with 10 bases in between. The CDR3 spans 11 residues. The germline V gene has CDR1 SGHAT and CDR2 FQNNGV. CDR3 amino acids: CAILWGETQYF. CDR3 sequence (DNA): TGTGCCATATTATGGGGAGAGACCCAGTACTTC.

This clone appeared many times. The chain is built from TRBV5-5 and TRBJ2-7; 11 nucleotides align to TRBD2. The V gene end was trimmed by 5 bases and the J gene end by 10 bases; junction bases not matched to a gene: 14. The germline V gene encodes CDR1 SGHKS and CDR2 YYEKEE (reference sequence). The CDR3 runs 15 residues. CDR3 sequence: CASRRLAGTPGDQYF. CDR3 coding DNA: TGTGCCAGCAGGAGACTAGCGGGGACCCCTGGGGATCAGTACTTC.